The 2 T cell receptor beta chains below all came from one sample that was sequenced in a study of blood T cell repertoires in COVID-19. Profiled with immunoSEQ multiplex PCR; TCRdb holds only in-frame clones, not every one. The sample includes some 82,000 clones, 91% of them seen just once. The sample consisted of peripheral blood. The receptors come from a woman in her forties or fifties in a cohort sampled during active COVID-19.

For the CDR3, the DNA is TGCGCCAGCAGCCAAGATTTAGGGGATGGGGCCACCGGGCCCCAGCATTTT. This gives the protein CASSQDLGDGATGPQHF. The V and J genes are TRBV4-1 and TRBJ1-5, with a tentative D call TRBD1 (5 bases). Germline CDR1 and CDR2: MGHRA and YSYEKL. Trimming removed 0 bases at V and 9 bases at J, with 21 bases between. This CDR3 comprises 17 residues.

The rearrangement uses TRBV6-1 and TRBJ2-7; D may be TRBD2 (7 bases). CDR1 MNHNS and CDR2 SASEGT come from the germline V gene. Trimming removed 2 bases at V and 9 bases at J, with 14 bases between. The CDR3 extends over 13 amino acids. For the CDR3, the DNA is TGTGCCAGCAGTGAATTGGGGGGGCAGACGCAGTACTTC. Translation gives CASSELGGQTQYF.